Following are 21 T cell receptor beta chains from one sample sequenced in a study of technical replicates of blood from several donors. Generated by immunoSEQ multiplex PCR, the TCRdb table keeps only in-frame clones and is missing some. Seen here are about 59,000 clones, 86% observed once, and the top ten hold 4% to 6%. The source material was PBMCs. These receptors were collected from a human donor in good health. Some clones in this sample may be carry-over from other donors' samples.

The chain couples TRBV2 to TRBJ2-3, with D possibly TRBD2 on 6 matching bases. Per germline, CDR1 SNHLY and CDR2 FYNNEI. CDR3 length equals 14 residues. V was trimmed by 7 bases and J by 8 bases, leaving 19 bases between them. CDR3 region: CASKIGRVEGTQYF. CDR3 nucleotides: TGTGCCAGCAAAATCGGGAGAGTTGAGGGTACGCAGTATTTT.

The chain couples TRBV7-9 to TRBJ2-4; 7 nucleotides align to TRBD1. The CDR3 contains 13 residues. Trimming took 0 bases from V and 11 from J; bases not matched to a gene: 4. The germline gives CDR1 SEHNR, CDR2 FQNEAQ (reference sequence). CDR3 coding DNA: TGTGCCAGCAGCTTAGCTTTCCAGGGGGTTCAGTACTTC. The encoded protein is CASSLAFQGVQYF.

The chain employs TRBV2 and TRBJ2-1; TRBD2 matches at 11 bases. The CDR3 consists of 15 residues. V lost 6 bases to trimming and J lost 7 bases; unmatched junction nucleotides: 8. From germline, CDR1 is SNHLY and CDR2 FYNNEI. CDR3 sequence reads: CASRIAGGPGNEQFF. In DNA, the CDR3 is TGTGCCAGCAGGATAGCGGGAGGGCCGGGGAATGAGCAGTTCTTC. The variable domain in full, completed from reference TRBV2 and TRBJ2-1, reads EPEVTQTPSHQVTQMGQEVILRCVPISNHLYFYWYRQILGQKVEFLVSFYNNEISEKSEIFDDQFSVERPDGSNFTLKIRSTKLEDSAMYFCASRIAGGPGNEQFFGPGTRLTVL.

The chain uses TRBV6-4 and TRBJ2-1; 14 nucleotides match TRBD2. This CDR3 is built from 15 residues. V lost 4 bases to trimming and J lost 7 bases; unmatched junction nucleotides: 3. Germline CDR1 MRHNA, CDR2 SNTAGT. The CDR3 loop reads CASSVTSGGANEQFF. The DNA for the CDR3 is TGTGCCAGCAGTGTGACTAGCGGGGGGGCTAATGAGCAGTTCTTC.

V gene TRBV5-6 combines with J gene TRBJ2-7, with no clear D. Trimming removed 0 bases from V and 3 bases from J, with 10 bases in between. Germline CDR1 reads SGHDT; CDR2 reads YYEEEE. The CDR3 is made up of 14 amino acids. CDR3 in amino acids: CASSLAARNYEQYF. The CDR3 nucleotides read TGTGCCAGCAGCTTGGCCGCCAGGAACTACGAGCAGTACTTC.

This clone came up once. The chain is built from TRBV6-1 and TRBJ2-3; D gene uncertain. Germline V gene sequence: CDR1 MNHNS, CDR2 SASEGT. This CDR3 contains 11 residues. V was pared by 2 bases and J by 6 bases, with 3 bases between. The CDR3 loop reads CASSEPDTQYF. The DNA of the CDR3 is TGTGCCAGCAGTGAACCGGATACGCAGTATTTT.

The chain carries TRBV4-2 and TRBJ2-7, with TRBD1 identical over 7 bases. Germline loops: CDR1 LGHNA, CDR2 YNFKEQ. The CDR3 has 14 residues. V shed 2 bases, J shed 5 bases, and the junction held 6 bases outside the gene matches. The CDR3, as DNA: TGTGCCAGCAGCCAAAACGGACAGGTACACGAGCAGTACTTC. Its protein product is CASSQNGQVHEQYF.

The chain has TRBV5-1 and TRBJ1-4; no firm D call. The CDR3 is made up of 15 amino acids. Germline V CDR1 and CDR2: SGHRS, YFSETQ. V gave up 1 base and J gave up 5 bases, with 12 bases separating them. Here the CDR3 reads CASSLTAGQNEKLFF. CDR3 in DNA: TGCGCCAGCAGCTTGACCGCAGGCCAAAATGAAAAACTGTTTTTT.

This clone has just one count. The chain is built from TRBV27 and TRBJ1-3, with D unresolved. The CDR3 contains 14 residues. Germline V lookup: CDR1 MNHEY, CDR2 SMNVEV (reference sequence). V was clipped by 5 bases and J by 2 bases, with 10 bases between them. As DNA, the CDR3 is TGTGCCAGCAGTAACACAAGTCCTGGAAACACCATATATTTT. It codes for CASSNTSPGNTIYF.

V gene TRBV5-4 combines with J gene TRBJ2-3, with 8 bases aligning to TRBD1. CDR3 length: 12 residues. J was trimmed by 3 bases and V by 9 bases; bases with no gene match: 3. CDR1 is SGHNT and CDR2 is YYREEE in the germline V gene (reference sequence). CDR3 loop: CATGQGTDTQYF. CDR3 bases: TGTGCCACAGGACAGGGAACAGATACGCAGTATTTT.

This clone was counted a few times. The chain uses TRBV7-6 and TRBJ1-2; 7 positions agree with TRBD1. This CDR3 is built from 13 residues. The J segment lost 4 bases and the V segment lost 5 bases, leaving 4 bases of the junction unmatched. Germline CDR1 and CDR2: SGHVS and FNYEAQ. The CDR3 spells CASSPGQTYGYTF. The CDR3 nucleotides are TGTGCCAGCAGCCCGGGACAGACCTATGGCTACACCTTC.

The chain links TRBV6-1 to TRBJ1-5, with D uncertain. Germline CDR1 is MNHNS and CDR2 is SASEGT. The CDR3 length is 17 residues. The V end was cut by 0 bases, the J end by 0 bases, with 12 bases between. In DNA, the CDR3 is TGTGCCAGCAGTGAAGCGCTAGCCGGTTATAGCAATCAGCCCCAGCATTTT. Translated, it gives CASSEALAGYSNQPQHF.

The chain links TRBV11-2 to TRBJ1-3; no firm D call. Germline lookup yields CDR1 SGHAT and CDR2 FQNNGV. The CDR3 has 17 residues. Trimming took 7 bases from V and 1 from J, leaving 20 bases between them. CDR3 in DNA: TGTGCCAGCAACCCTCTTGGAGCAAGAGGTTCTGGAAACACCATATATTTT. Translating gives CASNPLGARGSGNTIYF.

CDR3 sequence (DNA): TGTGCCAGCAGTTACACGGGGGAGGGCACTGAAGCTTTCTTT. It yields the protein CASSYTGEGTEAFF. The chain has TRBV6-6 and TRBJ1-1; D is possibly TRBD1 (5 bases). Per the germline V gene, CDR1 is MNHNY and CDR2 is SVGAGI (reference sequence). Trimming shortened V by 2 bases and J by 4 bases, and 11 bases separated the two germline ends. The CDR3 has 14 amino acids.

The table lists this clone with a few counts. The V and J genes are TRBV2 and TRBJ1-3, with 8 bases matching TRBD1. Trimming took 6 bases from V and 0 from J; bases not matched to a gene: 4. Germline V CDR1 and CDR2: SNHLY, FYNNEI. The CDR3 has 15 amino acids. The CDR3 region is CASSETGASGNTIYF. The CDR3 bases are TGTGCCAGCAGCGAGACAGGGGCCTCTGGAAACACCATATATTTT.

The chain uses TRBV2 and TRBJ2-2, with a tentative D call TRBD2 (5 bases). Per the germline V gene, CDR1 is SNHLY and CDR2 is FYNNEI. The CDR3 spans 14 residues. V shed 6 bases and J shed 1 base, with 9 bases lying between them. The CDR3 spells CASRVGLNTGELFF. Here the CDR3 DNA reads TGTGCCAGCAGGGTCGGACTGAACACCGGGGAGCTGTTTTTT.

This chain joins TRBV7-6 and TRBJ2-5; 11 bases line up with TRBD2. With 2 bases clipped from V and 4 bases from J, the junction kept 3 bases outside the gene matches. This CDR3 contains 15 residues. Germline V gives CDR1 SGHVS, CDR2 FNYEAQ. The CDR3 sequence is CASSLLAGGSETQYF. CDR3 in DNA: TGTGCCAGCAGCTTACTAGCGGGAGGTTCAGAGACCCAGTACTTC.

In the case of this clone: Other DNA sequences of this sample code for an identical CDR3. This chain uses TRBV4-1 with TRBJ2-7, with 7 bases that match TRBD1. Looked up from germline, CDR1 is MGHRA and CDR2 is YSYEKL. J was trimmed by 3 bases and V by 0 bases; bases with no gene match: 5. The CDR3 runs 15 residues. Written as DNA, the CDR3 is TGCGCCAGCAGCCAAGATCCCGGGACAGACTACGAGCAGTACTTC. Residues: CASSQDPGTDYEQYF.

V is TRBV7-9 and J is TRBJ2-5; 9 positions match TRBD1. Losses at the gene ends were 5 bases for V and 5 bases for J; bases not matched to a gene: 9. Germline V gene sequence: CDR1 SEHNR, CDR2 FQNEAQ (reference sequence). This CDR3 contains 15 residues. The CDR3 loop reads CASSPGTGRGETQYF. Written as DNA, the CDR3 is TGTGCCAGCAGCCCCGGGACAGGGAGAGGGGAGACCCAGTACTTC.

This clone was counted once. The genes are TRBV7-9 and TRBJ1-4, with 8 bases identical to TRBD1. The junction had 9 bases not matched to a gene; V was cut back by 5 bases and J by 7 bases. The CDR3 loop spans 15 amino acids. Per the germline V gene, CDR1 is SEHNR and CDR2 is FQNEAQ (reference sequence). CDR3 region: CASSTFLDRGEKLFF. The CDR3 nucleotides are TGTGCCAGCAGCACGTTCCTCGACAGGGGTGAAAAACTGTTTTTT.

The gene calls are TRBV15 and TRBJ2-1, with 14 bases lining up with TRBD2. The CDR3 is made up of 17 amino acids. Germline V gives CDR1 LNHNV, CDR2 YYDKDF (reference sequence). V dropped 3 bases and J dropped 5; count of bases not matched to a gene: 6. This CDR3 reads CATSRQRGLAGDNEQFF. The DNA for the CDR3 is TGTGCCACCAGCAGGCAAAGGGGACTAGCGGGAGACAATGAGCAGTTCTTC.